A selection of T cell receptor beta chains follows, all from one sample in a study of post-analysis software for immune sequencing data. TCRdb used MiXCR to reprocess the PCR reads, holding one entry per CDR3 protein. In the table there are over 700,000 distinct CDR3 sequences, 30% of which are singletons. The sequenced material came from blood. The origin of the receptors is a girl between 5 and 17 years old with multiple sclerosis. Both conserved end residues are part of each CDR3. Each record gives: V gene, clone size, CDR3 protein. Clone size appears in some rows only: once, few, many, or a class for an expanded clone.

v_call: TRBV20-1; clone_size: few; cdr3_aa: CSARGGGYWEKLFF
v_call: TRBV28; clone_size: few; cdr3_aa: CASSWDTTQETQYF
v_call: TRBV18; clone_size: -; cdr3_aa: CASSATGTYEQYF
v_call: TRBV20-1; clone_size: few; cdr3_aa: CSARMAGGTDTQYF
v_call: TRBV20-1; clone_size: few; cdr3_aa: CSARANGGPQHF
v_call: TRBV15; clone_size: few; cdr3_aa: CATSRDKGQTYEQYF
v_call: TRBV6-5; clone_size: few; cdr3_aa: CASSYGGNTEAFF
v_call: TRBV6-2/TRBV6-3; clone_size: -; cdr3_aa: CASSYSYDVERSTGELFF
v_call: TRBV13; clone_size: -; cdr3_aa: CASSLNRAHEQFF
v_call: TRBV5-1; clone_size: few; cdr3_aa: CASSQGTGADYGYTF
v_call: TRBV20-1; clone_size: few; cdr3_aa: CSVGNGDNEQFF
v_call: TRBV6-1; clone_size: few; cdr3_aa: CALLRGETGYGYTF
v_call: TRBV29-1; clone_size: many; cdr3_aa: CSVAREPPYEQYF
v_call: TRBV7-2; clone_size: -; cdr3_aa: CASSYRLAGGTSDEQFF
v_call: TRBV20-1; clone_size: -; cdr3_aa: CSAETRRLNTEAFF
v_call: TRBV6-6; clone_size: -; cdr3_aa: CASSYMGGKRFF
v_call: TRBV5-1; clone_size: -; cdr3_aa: CANSWSPTAGLVGYEQYF
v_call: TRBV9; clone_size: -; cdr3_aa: CASSVFAAGELFF
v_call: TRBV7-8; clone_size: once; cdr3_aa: CASSPKSGGRTDTQYF
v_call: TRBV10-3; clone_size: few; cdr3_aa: CAIGGRNTGELFF
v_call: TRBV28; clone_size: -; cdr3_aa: CASSLTRGGDEQYF
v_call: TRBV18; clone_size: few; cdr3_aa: CASSPPGQGIEQYF
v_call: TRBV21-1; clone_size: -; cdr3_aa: CASSTRGQGTNYGYTF
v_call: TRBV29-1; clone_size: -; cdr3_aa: CSVEPTGSGNTIYF
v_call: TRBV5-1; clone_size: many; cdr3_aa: CASSPGGGNEQFF
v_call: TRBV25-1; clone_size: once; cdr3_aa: CASSDRRRGETQFF
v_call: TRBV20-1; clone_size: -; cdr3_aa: CSARGTHHNEQFF
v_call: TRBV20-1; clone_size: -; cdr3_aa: CSANPGGQETQYF
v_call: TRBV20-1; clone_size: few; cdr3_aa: CSAEGGFGTDTQYF
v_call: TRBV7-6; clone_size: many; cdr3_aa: CASSTRDSSYEQYF
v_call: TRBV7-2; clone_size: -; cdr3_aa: CASSKGQGLGYGYTF
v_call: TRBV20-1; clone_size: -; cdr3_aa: CSASYRNQPQHF
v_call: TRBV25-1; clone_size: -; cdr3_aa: CASSDSGPLAKNIQYF
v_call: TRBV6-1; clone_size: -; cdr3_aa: CASSEAGFGGTDTQYF
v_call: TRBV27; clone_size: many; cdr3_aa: CASSPGRSARLEQYF
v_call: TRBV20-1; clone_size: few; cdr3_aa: CSAHTGAHSVYEQYF
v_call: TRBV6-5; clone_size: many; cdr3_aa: CASSYGRGETQYF
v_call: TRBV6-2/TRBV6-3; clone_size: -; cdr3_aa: CASEEGSAWATEAFF
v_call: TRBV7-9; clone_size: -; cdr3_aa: CASSLTSKEQFF
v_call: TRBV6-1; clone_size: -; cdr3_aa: CASSEGGAANYGYTF
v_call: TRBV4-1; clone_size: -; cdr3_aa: CASSQFPSRQGNTEAFF
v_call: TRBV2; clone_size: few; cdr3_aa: CASKTSGNTGGETQYF